The entry below gives a single TCR beta chain sequence along with its context. Its antigen target is currently unknown. Base qualities are not recorded, but no much larger clone differs from it by a single base. The data are from a study of cytomegalovirus exposure and HLA in healthy donors (dated by TCRdb to the late 2010s). Background for the entire study: An earlier analysis of several hundred of the donors reported 250 to 350 Gb of sequence data and 120 million or so unique TCR beta sequences from 150 million to 200 million T cells. Among some 400 genotyped donors of the cohort, an average of roughly 230,000 unique TCR beta nucleotide sequences was sequenced per donor, of which about 19% were non-productive. To predict cytomegalovirus infection status, the study brought together high-throughput TCR immunosequencing, statistical association of individual TCRs with disease status, and machine learning. Every discovery cohort repertoire had been produced on one sequencing platform. The study aimed to test whether signatures of past pathogen exposure could be identified by cataloging public T cell receptors. A later genetic analysis took genome-wide SNP genotypes for about 65% of the 666 donors and used that subset as a discovery cohort. Both class I and class II loci were covered by HLA typing, at four-digit resolution. The number of donors typed differed by locus, with 629-630 for A, B, C, DRB1 and DQB1, roughly 550 for DQA1, about 610 for DPA1, and approximately 470 for DPB1. In a later analysis, previously published TCR beta repertoires from 666 donors were re-analyzed and high-resolution HLA genotyping was added so that TCR occurrence patterns could be studied. Roughly five DR-DQ haplotypes were handled as single units for association and clustering, since linkage in the cohort was strong. An early release that covered more than 550 HLA-typed donors contained about 300 gigabases of sequencing data and 75 million to 100 million unique TCR sequences. The study profiled the T cell repertoires of around 700 subjects by immunosequencing and related them to cytomegalovirus serostatus. Of the roughly 400 genotyped donors, roughly 80% fell in the genetic ancestry cluster associated with self-reported Caucasian donors. In an earlier analysis of a few hundred of the donors, high-throughput TCR beta sequencing was used to judge whether each TCR beta V gene segment behaved as functional or pseudogenic. Besides the first cohort of approximately 710 subjects, a separate validation cohort made up of around 120 different subjects was used. Donor age, sex, ethnicity and CMV serostatus were collected together with the repertoire data. In the later analysis, no new phenotypic data were used to find candidate immune exposures; instead, reliance was placed on TCR beta sequences and their occurrence across donors. What the study reported, not specific to this receptor: A later analysis found that most CMV-associated TCR beta chains appeared HLA-restricted, with HLA associations seemingly driven largely by CMV exposure. A later genetic analysis reported fewer N-insertions in productive TCRs among donors in an Asian-associated ancestry cluster than the roughly 620-donor mean. A cluster of highly shared sequence variants was judged likely to be a technical artifact of the sequencing pipeline. This cohort had only TCR beta chains sequenced, and the lack of alpha or paired-chain data limited which features could be detected. In a later analysis, HLA-associated TCR beta chains showed more clonal expansion and lower generation probabilities than non-associated chains that were equally common. A further reported finding was that TCR beta sequences accurately predicted the HLA-A and HLA-B alleles for most subjects in the first cohort. In a later analysis, TCR association rates were found to vary across HLA loci, with the most associated TCRs seen for DRB1 alleles and the fewest for HLA-C alleles. CMV serostatus was the only immune exposure information available for the cohort. In a later genetic analysis, a missense DCLRE1C variant was associated with V-gene and J-gene trimming of TCR beta chains, and the association was replicated in an independent cohort. Some IMGT-functional V segments, including TRBV6-2 and TRBV6-3, could not be distinguished by the 87-base-pair reads and were therefore excluded. Specific HLA alleles were associated with 15,000 to 20,000 TCR beta sequences at a false discovery rate of 0.05 in a later analysis. The authors suggested that the approach could potentially be generalized to other disease states and immunological phenotypes. Because some donors lacked HLA typing at each locus, the association tests relied only on the typed subset. Most TCR sequences were observed very rarely across donors, whereas some public TCRs were present in many individuals. An earlier analysis of around 500 of the donors showed that most TCR beta V segments appeared in productive rearrangements either about 87% or about 30% of the time, which broadly matched IMGT annotations. Cytomegalovirus status was reported to be diagnosed by the classifier with high specificity and sensitivity in both the original and validation cohorts. When HLA alleles, especially DR and DQ, strongly co-occurred, attributing TCR associations to individual alleles was difficult. Sequencing depth was assumed to be roughly uniform across donors in the presence/absence analyses, though that assumption may not hold. Because counts were too low, roughly 16 rarely observed V segments, including chromosome 9 orphons, were excluded from the earlier analysis of 587 of the donors. Linkage disequilibrium might explain the correlated functional status among segregating V segments, but an unknown experimental factor could not be ruled out. Several of the top co-occurrence clusters appeared to be linked to parvovirus B19, influenza, CMV and Epstein-Barr virus, according to a later analysis. A total of about 150 TCR beta chains were listed by the study as associated with cytomegalovirus. In vitro tests confirmed that three of the cytomegalovirus-associated TCR beta chains recognize cytomegalovirus antigens.

The cohort consisted of fewer than 700 healthy bone marrow donors. All cohort members were sampled while nominally healthy, although unrecorded immune exposures were likely present. The donor tested CMV seropositive, placing the donor among the roughly 270 seropositive members of the cohort. Each donor provided a peripheral blood sample, and peripheral blood mononuclear cells were used for TCR beta sequencing. The Qiagen DNeasy Blood Extraction Kit was used to extract genomic DNA from the blood cell samples. Reading the germline V gene gives CDR1 SGDLS and CDR2 YYNGEE. The CDR3 goes from the cysteine to the phenylalanine over 15 residues. Just CDR3 DNA is preserved here, 45 bases in frame from base 1. At the junction V is shortened by 0 bases and J by 2 bases, with 11 bases in between. Library prep was done by the immunoSEQ multiplex PCR assay. A mixture of 60 forward primers for TCR Vbeta segments and 13 reverse primers for TCR Jbeta segments was used in the multiplex PCR. Amplification of the CDR3 region of rearranged TCR beta genes was performed with a multiplex PCR assay on genomic DNA. The Illumina HiSeq System was used to sequence the amplified TCR beta libraries as 87-base-pair reads. As for the authors' bioinformatics: A later analysis counted tens of millions of unique TCR beta chains across the 550 to 750 repertoires, and some 11 million of these chains were shared by at least two donors. A nearest-neighbor algorithm error-corrected the raw reads and collapsed the reads into unique sequences, merging closely related sequences to remove PCR and sequencing errors. To assign V, D and J gene segments, CDR3 sequences were aligned to IMGT reference sequences. For a sequence to be retained, a match of at least six nucleotides to both a V gene segment and a J gene segment was required. Rearrangements were called productive when the CDR3 lacked stop codons and stayed in frame with V and J; all others were non-productive. CDR3 was defined by IMGT convention, running from the second conserved V-encoded cysteine to the conserved J-encoded phenylalanine. The earlier analysis of about 530 of the donors excluded any sequence lacking an unambiguous match to a single V gene segment. In an earlier analysis of 450 to 750 of the donors, a V segment was called functional when productive rearrangements were above 56.7%, and segregating when the standard deviation between donors exceeded 5%. A statistical classification framework was developed to diagnose cytomegalovirus status using the catalog of TCR beta chain sequences. In a later analysis, V and J genes were assigned by comparing TCR nucleotide sequences against IMGT/GENE-DB human TR gene sequences. In a later analysis, CDR3 sequences and most-parsimonious VDJ recombination scenarios were assigned using the TCRdist pipeline. In a later analysis, every TCR beta chain was defined by the combination of its CDR3 amino acid sequence and its V-gene family, and reads without a unique V-gene family were dropped. To address suspected cross-contamination and a sequencing artifact, a later analysis removed under 600 highly shared, low-generation-probability nucleotide sequences. For each public chain, a later analysis derived a clonal expansion index from normalized ranks of inferred template counts within each repertoire. In a later analysis, generation probabilities were computed with a VDJ recombination model fitted to out-of-frame rearrangements, and the resulting probabilities were checked against IGoR. In a later analysis, TCR-TCR, TCR-HLA and TCR-CMV co-occurrence was scored with hypergeometric tests, and a repertoire-size bias correction was applied to TCR pairs. A later analysis estimated false discovery rates by permuting HLA or CMV assignments 20 times. A later analysis grouped co-occurring TCRs with DBSCAN, adding TCRdist sequence similarity when clustering within HLA-allele-positive subsets. Repertoires with fewer than 30,000 or more than 120,000 public chains, plus five repertoires with anomalous nucleotide sharing, were excluded from co-occurrence clustering. TCRdb carries this immuneACCESS record with in-frame sequences only. Its versions omit some clonotypes, under half of them owing to an unresolved V gene in the studies checked, with the rest unexplained. That table furnishes V, J and clone size, whereas the DNA furnished D and trimming. Recorded for this sample are under 100,000 clones; roughly 79% of them occurred a single time. The ten largest clones take up approximately 3.9% of the sample.

The sequence derives from a woman aged 70-85 years in good health and CMV-seropositive. The sequence is built from TRBV9 and TRBJ2-5; the D segment could be TRBD1, given 5 matching bases. Sequencing used PBMCs. The DNA is TGTGCCAGCAGCGTAGTCCAGGGTGGGCAAGAGACCCAGTACTTC. Translated, this gives CASSVVQGGQETQYF.